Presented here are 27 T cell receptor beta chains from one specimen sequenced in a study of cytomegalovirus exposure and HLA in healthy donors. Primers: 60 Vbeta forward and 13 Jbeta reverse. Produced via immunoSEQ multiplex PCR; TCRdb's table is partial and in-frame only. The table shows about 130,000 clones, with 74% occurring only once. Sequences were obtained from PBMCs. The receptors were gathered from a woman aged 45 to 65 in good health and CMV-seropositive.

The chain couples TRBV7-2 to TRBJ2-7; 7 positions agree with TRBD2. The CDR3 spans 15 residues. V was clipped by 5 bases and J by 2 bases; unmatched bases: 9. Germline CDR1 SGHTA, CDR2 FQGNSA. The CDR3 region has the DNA TGTGCCAGCAGCCTTGTGTGGGGGGGTGCCTACGAGCAGTACTTC. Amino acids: CASSLVWGGAYEQYF.

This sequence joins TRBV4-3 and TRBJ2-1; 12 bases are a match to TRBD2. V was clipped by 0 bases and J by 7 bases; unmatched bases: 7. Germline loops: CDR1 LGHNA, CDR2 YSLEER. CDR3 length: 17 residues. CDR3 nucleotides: TGCGCCAGCAGCCAAGATCCCCATCTAGCGGGGGGGAATGAGCAGTTCTTC. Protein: CASSQDPHLAGGNEQFF.

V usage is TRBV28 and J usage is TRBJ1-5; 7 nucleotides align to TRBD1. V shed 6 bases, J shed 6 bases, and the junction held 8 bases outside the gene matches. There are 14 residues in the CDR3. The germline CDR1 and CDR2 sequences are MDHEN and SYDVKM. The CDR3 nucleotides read TGTGCCAGCAGCCAACCAGGGGGTTTTCAGCCCCAGCATTTT. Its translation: CASSQPGGFQPQHF.

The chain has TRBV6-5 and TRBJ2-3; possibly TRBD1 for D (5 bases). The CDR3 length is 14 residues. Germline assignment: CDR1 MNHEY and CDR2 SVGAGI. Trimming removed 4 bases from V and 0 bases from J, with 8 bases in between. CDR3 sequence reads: CASSWTLSTDTQYF. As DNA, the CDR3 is TGTGCCAGCAGTTGGACACTCAGCACAGATACGCAGTATTTT.

CDR3 region: CAWSSYWGGGEQYF. CDR3 DNA sequence: TGTGCCTGGAGTAGCTATTGGGGGGGCGGCGAGCAGTACTTC. V and J are TRBV30 and TRBJ2-7; perhaps TRBD2 as D (7 bases). V lost 2 bases and J lost 6, with 17 bases in between. Germline assignment: CDR1 GTSNPN and CDR2 SVGIG (reference sequence). The CDR3 is 14 residues long.

CDR3 in amino acids: CASSTPGQGGGNEQFF. The CDR3 region has the DNA TGTGCCAGTAGTACCCCAGGACAGGGGGGCGGCAATGAGCAGTTCTTC. The chain is built from TRBV19 and TRBJ2-1; 10 bases fit TRBD1. The ends lost 4 bases at V and 6 bases at J; junction bases unmatched: 9. Germline loops: CDR1 LNHDA, CDR2 SQIVND (reference sequence). This CDR3 has 16 residues.

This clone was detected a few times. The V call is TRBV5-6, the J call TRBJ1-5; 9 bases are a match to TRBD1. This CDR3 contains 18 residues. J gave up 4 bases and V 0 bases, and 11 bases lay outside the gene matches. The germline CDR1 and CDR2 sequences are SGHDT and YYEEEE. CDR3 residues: CASSLEGTGFVWNQPQHF. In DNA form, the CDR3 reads TGTGCCAGCAGCTTGGAGGGGACAGGGTTCGTTTGGAATCAGCCCCAGCATTTT. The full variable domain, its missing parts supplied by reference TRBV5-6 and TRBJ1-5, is DAGVTQSPTHLIKTRGQQVTLRCSPKSGHDTVSWYQQALGQGPQFIFQYYEEEERQRGNFPDRFSGHQFPNYSSELNVNALLLGDSALYLCASSLEGTGFVWNQPQHFGDGTRLSIL.

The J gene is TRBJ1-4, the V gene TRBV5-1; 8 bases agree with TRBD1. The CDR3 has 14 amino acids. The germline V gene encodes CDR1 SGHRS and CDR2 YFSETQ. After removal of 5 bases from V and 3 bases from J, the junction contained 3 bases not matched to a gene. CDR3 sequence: CASRRTGSNEKLFF. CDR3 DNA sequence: TGCGCCAGCAGAAGGACAGGGTCTAATGAAAAACTGTTTTTT. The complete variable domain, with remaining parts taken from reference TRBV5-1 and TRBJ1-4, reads KAGVTQTPRYLIKTRGQQVTLSCSPISGHRSVSWYQQTPGQGLQFLFEYFSETQRNKGNFPGRFSGRQFSNSRSEMNVSTLELGDSALYLCASRRTGSNEKLFFGSGTQLSVL.

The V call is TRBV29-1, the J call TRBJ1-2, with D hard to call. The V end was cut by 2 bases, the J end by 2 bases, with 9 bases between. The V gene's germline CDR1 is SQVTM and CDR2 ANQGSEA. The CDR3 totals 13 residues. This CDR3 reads CSVESQENYGYTF. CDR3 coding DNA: TGCAGCGTTGAATCTCAGGAAAACTATGGCTACACCTTC.

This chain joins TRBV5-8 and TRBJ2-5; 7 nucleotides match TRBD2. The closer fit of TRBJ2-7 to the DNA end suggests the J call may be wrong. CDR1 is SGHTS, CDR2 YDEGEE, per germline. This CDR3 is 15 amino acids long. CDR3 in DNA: TGTGCCAGCAGCTTGGTCCTAGCGGACACCTACGAGCAGTACTTC. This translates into CASSLVLADTYEQYF.

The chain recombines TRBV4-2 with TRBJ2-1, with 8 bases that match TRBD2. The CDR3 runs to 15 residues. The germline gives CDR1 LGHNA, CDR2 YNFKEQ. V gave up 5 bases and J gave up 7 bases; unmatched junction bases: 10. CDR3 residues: CASSRTGGASNEQFF. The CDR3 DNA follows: TGTGCCAGCAGCAGGACCGGGGGGGCCTCAAATGAGCAGTTCTTC.

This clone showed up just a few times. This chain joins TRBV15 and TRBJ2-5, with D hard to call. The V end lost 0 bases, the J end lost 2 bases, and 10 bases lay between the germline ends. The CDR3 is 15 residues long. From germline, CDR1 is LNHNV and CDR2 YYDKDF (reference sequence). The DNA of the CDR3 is TGTGCCACCAGCAGAGATTACACAGTGCAAGAGACCCAGTACTTC. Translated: CATSRDYTVQETQYF.

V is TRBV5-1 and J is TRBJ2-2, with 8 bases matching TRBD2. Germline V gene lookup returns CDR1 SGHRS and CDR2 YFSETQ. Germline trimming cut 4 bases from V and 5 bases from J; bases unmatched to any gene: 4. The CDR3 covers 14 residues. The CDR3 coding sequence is TGCGCCAGCAGCCGGGGGGGGACGACCGGGGAGCTGTTTTTT. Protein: CASSRGGTTGELFF.

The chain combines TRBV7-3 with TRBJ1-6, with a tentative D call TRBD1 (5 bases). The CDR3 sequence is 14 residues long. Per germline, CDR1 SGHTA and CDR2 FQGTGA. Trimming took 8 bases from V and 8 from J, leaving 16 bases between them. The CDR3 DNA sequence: TGTGCCAGCGCTTTGGGGCCCCAGGATTCACCCCTCCACTTT. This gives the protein CASALGPQDSPLHF.

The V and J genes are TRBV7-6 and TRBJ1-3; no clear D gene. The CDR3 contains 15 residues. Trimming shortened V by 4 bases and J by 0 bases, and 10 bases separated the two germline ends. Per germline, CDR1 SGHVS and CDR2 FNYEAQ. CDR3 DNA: TGTGCCAGCAGCTCCGACTTCACCTCTGGAAACACCATATATTTT. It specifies CASSSDFTSGNTIYF.

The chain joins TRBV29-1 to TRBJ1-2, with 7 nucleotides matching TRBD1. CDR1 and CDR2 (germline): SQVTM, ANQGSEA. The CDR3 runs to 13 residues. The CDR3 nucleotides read TGCAGAGCAATTCTACAGGGGAGCTATGGCTACACCTTC. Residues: CRAILQGSYGYTF. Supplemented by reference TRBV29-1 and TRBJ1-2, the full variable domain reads SAVISQKPSRDICQRGTSLTIQCQVDSQVTMMFWYRQQPGQSLTLIATANQGSEATYESGFVIDKFPISRPNLTFSTLTVSNMSPEDSSIYLCRAILQGSYGYTFGSGTRLTVV.

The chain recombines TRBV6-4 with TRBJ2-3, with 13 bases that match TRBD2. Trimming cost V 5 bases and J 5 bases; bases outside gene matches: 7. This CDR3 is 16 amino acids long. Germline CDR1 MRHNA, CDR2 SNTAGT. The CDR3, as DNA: TGTGCCAGCAGTCGTACCGGGACTAGCGGGGTAGATACGCAGTATTTT. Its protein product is CASSRTGTSGVDTQYF.

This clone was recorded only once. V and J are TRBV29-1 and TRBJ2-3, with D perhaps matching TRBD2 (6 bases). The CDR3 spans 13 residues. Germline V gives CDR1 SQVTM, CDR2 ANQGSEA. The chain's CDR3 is CSGGAGRTDTQYF. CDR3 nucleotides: TGCAGTGGCGGGGCTGGCAGGACAGATACGCAGTATTTT.

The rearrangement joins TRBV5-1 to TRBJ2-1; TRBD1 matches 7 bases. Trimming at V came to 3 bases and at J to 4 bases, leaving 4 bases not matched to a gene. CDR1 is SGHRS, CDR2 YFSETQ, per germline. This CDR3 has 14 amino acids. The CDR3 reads CASSSGTDYNEQFF. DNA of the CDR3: TGCGCCAGCAGCTCCGGGACAGATTACAATGAGCAGTTCTTC.

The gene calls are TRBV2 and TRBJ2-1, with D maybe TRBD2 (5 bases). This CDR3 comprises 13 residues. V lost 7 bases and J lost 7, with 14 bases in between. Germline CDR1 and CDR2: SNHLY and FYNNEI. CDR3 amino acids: CASTVGEKNEQFF. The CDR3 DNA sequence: TGTGCCAGCACTGTCGGGGAAAAGAATGAGCAGTTCTTC.

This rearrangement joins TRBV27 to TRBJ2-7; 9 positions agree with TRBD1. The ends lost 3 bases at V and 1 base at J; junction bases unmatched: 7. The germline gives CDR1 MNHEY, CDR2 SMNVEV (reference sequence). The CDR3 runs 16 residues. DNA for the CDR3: TGTGCCAGCAGTTTCGGGCCGGGACAGGGTTCCTACGAGCAGTACTTC. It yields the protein CASSFGPGQGSYEQYF.

The DNA of the CDR3 is TGTGCCAGCAGTGACTTCAGGGGGCAAGAGCAGTACTTC. Translation: CASSDFRGQEQYF. The chain combines TRBV6-6 with TRBJ2-7; 8 bases fit TRBD1. This CDR3 is built from 13 residues. Trimming took 5 bases from V and 7 from J; bases not matched to a gene: 7. Germline CDR1 reads MNHNY; CDR2 reads SVGAGI (reference sequence).

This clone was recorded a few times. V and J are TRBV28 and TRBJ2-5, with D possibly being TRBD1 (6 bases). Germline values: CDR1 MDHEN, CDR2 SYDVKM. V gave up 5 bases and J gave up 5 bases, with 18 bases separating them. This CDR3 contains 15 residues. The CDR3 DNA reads TGTGCCAGCAGTACAAATAAACAGGGTCTGGAGACCCAGTACTTC. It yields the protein CASSTNKQGLETQYF.

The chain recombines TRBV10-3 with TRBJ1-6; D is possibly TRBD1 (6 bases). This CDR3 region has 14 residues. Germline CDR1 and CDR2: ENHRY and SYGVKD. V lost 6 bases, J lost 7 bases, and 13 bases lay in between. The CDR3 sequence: CAIRDSQTNSPLHF. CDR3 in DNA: TGTGCCATCAGGGACAGCCAGACAAATTCACCCCTCCACTTT.

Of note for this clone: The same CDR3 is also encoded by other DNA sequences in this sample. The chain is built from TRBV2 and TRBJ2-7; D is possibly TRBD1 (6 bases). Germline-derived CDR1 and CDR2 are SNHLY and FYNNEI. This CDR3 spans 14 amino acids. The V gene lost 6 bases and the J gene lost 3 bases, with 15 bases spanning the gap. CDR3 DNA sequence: TGTGCCAGCAGCTCCTTGGGGACACTCTACGAGCAGTACTTC. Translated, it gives CASSSLGTLYEQYF.

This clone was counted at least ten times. In nucleotides, the CDR3 is TGTGCCAGCAAACTGGGACAGGTACTCTCTGGGGCCAACGTCCTGACTTTC. As protein: CASKLGQVLSGANVLTF. The gene calls are TRBV2 and TRBJ2-6; 8 bases are a match to TRBD1. J gave up 0 bases and V 7 bases, and 8 bases lay outside the gene matches. CDR1 is SNHLY, CDR2 FYNNEI, per germline. This CDR3 contains 17 residues.

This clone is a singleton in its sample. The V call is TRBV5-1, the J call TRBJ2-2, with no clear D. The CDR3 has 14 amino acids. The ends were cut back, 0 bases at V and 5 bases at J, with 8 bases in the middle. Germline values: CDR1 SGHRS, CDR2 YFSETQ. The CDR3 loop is CASSLGQTTGELFF. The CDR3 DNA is TGCGCCAGCAGCTTGGGCCAGACTACCGGGGAGCTGTTTTTT.